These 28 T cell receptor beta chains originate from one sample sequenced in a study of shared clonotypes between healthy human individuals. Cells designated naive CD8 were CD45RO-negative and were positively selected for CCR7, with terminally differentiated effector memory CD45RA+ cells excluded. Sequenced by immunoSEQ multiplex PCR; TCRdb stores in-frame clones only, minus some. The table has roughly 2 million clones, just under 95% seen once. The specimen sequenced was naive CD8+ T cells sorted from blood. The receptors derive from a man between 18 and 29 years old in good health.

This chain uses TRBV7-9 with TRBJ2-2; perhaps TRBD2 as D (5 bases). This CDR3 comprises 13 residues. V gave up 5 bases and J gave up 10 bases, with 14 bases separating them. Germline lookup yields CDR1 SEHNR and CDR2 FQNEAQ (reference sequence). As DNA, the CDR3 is TGTGCCAGCAGCCCGCAATTCGGGGAGGAGCTGTTTTTT. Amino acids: CASSPQFGEELFF.

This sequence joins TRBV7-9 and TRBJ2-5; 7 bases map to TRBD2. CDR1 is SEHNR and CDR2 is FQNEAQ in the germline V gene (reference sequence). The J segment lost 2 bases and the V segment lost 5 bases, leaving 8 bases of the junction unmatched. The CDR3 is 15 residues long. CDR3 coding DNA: TGTGCCAGCAGCGGCCCCGGACTAGATCAAGAGACCCAGTACTTC. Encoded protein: CASSGPGLDQETQYF.

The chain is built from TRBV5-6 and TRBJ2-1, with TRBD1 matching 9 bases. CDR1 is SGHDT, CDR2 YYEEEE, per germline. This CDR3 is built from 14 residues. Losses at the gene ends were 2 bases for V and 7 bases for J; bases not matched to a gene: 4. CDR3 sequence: CASSFSTGGNEQFF. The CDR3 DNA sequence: TGTGCCAGCAGCTTCTCGACAGGGGGGAATGAGCAGTTCTTC.

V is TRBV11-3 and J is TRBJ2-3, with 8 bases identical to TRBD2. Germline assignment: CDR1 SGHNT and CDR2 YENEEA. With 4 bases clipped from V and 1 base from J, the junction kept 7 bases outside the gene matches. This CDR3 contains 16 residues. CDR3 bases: TGTGCCAGCAGCTCTCGGGGTAGCGGGGGCACAGATACGCAGTATTTT. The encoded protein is CASSSRGSGGTDTQYF.

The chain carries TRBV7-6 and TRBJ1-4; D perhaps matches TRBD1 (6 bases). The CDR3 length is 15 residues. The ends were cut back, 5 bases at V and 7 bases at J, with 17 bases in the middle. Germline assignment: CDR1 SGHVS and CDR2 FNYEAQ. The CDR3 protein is CASSQARGGTEKLFF. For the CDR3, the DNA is TGTGCCAGCAGCCAAGCCAGGGGAGGGACTGAAAAACTGTTTTTT.

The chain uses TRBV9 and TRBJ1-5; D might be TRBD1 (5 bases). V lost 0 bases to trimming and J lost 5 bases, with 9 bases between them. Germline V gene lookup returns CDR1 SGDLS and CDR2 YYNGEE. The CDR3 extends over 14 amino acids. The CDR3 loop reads CASSVAGDHQPQHF. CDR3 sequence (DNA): TGTGCCAGCAGCGTAGCCGGGGACCATCAGCCCCAGCATTTT.

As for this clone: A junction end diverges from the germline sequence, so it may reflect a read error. CDR3 nucleotide sequence: TGTGCCAGCAGTTCGACAGGGGGCACGGATACGCAGTATTTT. Its protein product is CASSSTGGTDTQYF. V gene TRBV6-5 combines with J gene TRBJ2-3, with 10 bases fitting TRBD1. Germline CDR1 is MNHEY and CDR2 is SVGAGI. This CDR3 comprises 14 residues.

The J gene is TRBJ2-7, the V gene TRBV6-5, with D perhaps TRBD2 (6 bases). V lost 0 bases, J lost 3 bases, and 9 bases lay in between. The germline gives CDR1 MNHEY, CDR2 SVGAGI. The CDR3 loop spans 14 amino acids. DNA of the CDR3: TGTGCCAGCAGTTACTCGTGGAGGGACTACGAGCAGTACTTC. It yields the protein CASSYSWRDYEQYF.

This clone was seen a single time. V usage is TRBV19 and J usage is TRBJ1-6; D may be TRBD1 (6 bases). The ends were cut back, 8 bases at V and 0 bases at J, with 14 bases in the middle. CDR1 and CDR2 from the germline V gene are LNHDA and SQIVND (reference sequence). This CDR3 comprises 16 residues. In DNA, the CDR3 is TGTGCCAGTGAACAGGGTGGAAGCTCCTATAATTCACCCCTCCACTTT. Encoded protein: CASEQGGSSYNSPLHF.

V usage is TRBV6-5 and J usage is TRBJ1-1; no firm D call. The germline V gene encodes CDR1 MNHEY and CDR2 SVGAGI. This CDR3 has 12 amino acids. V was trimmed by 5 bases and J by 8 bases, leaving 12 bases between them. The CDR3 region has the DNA TGTGCCAGCAGTCTACCGGACGAAGAAGCTTTCTTT. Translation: CASSLPDEEAFF.

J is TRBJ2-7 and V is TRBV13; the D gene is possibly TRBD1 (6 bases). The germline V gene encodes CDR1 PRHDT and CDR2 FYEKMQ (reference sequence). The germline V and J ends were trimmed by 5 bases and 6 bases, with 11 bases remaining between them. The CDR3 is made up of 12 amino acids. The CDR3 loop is CASSVQGGEQYF. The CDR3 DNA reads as TGTGCCAGCAGCGTCCAAGGGGGCGAGCAGTACTTC.

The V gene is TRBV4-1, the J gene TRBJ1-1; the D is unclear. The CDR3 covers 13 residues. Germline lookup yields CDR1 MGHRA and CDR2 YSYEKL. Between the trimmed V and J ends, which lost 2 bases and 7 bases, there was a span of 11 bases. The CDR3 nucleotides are TGCGCCAGCAGCCAAACCCCTACCGATGAAGCTTTCTTT. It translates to CASSQTPTDEAFF.

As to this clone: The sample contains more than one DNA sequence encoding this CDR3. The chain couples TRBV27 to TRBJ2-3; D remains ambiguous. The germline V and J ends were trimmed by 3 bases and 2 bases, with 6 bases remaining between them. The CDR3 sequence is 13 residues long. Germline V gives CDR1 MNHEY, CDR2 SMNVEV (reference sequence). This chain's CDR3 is CASSFGSTDTQYF. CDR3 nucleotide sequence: TGTGCCAGCAGTTTTGGCTCCACAGATACGCAGTATTTT.

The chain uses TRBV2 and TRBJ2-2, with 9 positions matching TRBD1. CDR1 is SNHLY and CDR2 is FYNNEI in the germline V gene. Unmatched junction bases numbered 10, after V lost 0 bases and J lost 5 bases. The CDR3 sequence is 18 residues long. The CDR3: CASSEAPTGGSGTGELFF. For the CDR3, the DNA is TGTGCCAGCAGTGAAGCTCCCACAGGGGGCAGCGGGACCGGGGAGCTGTTTTTT.

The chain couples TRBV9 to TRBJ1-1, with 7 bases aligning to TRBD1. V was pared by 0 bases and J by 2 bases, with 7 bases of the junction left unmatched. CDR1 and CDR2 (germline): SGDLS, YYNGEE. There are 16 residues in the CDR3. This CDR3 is CASSVVPTGANTEAFF. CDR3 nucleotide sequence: TGTGCCAGCAGCGTAGTCCCAACAGGGGCCAACACTGAAGCTTTCTTT.

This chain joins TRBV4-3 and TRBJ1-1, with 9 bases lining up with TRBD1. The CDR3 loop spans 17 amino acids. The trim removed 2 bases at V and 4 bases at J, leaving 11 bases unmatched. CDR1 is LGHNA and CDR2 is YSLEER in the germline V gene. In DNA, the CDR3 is TGCGCCAGCAGCCAACGAACCGGGACAGGGATGGGCACTGAAGCTTTCTTT. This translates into CASSQRTGTGMGTEAFF.

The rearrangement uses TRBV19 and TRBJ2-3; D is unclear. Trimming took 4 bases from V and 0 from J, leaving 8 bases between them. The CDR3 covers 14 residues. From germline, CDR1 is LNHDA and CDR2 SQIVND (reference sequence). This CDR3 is CASSTGISTDTQYF. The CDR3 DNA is TGTGCCAGTAGTACTGGGATTAGCACAGATACGCAGTATTTT.

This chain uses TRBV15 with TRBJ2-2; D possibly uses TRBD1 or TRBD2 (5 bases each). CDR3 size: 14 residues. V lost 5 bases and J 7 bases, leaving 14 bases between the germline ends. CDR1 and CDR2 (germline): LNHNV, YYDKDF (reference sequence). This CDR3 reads CATSLRGVYGELFF. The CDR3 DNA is TGTGCCACCAGCTTACGAGGGGTATACGGGGAGCTGTTTTTT.

CDR3 protein: CASGPPQESTDTQYF. The CDR3, as DNA: TGCGCCAGCGGACCGCCGCAGGAGAGCACAGATACGCAGTATTTT. V gene TRBV10-2 combines with J gene TRBJ2-3; no firm D call. The germline CDR1 and CDR2 sequences are WSHSY and SAAADI. V was cut by 8 bases and J by 0 bases, with 15 bases left in between. The CDR3 totals 15 residues.

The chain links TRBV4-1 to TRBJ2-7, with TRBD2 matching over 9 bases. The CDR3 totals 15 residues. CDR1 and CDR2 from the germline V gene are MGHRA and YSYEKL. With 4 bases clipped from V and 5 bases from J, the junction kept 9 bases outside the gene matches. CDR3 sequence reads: CASSPEPREGDEQYF. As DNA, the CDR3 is TGCGCCAGCAGCCCTGAGCCGCGGGAGGGCGACGAGCAGTACTTC.

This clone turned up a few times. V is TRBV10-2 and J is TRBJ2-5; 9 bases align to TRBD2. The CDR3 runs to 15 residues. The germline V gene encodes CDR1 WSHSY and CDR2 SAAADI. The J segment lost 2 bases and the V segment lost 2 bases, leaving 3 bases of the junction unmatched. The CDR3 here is CASSEGGGAQETQYF. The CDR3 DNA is TGCGCCAGCAGTGAGGGCGGGGGGGCTCAAGAGACCCAGTACTTC.

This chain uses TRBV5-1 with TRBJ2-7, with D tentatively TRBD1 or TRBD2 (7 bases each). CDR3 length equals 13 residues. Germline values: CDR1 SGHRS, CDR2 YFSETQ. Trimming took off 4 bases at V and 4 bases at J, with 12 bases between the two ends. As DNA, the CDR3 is TGCGCCAGCAGCCCCAGGGGGGGGTACGAGCAGTACTTC. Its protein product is CASSPRGGYEQYF.

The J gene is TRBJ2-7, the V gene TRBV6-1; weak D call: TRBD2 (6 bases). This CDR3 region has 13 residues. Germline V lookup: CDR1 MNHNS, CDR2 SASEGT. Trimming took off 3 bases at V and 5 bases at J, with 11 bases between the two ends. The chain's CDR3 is CASSDKGGDEQYF. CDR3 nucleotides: TGTGCCAGCAGTGACAAGGGCGGGGACGAGCAGTACTTC.

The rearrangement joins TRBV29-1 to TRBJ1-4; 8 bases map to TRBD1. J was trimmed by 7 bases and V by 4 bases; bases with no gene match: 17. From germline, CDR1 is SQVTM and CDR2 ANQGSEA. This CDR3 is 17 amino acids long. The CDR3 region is CSVAFGTGSSWGEKLFF. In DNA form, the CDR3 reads TGCAGCGTTGCGTTCGGGACAGGATCAAGCTGGGGTGAAAAACTGTTTTTT.

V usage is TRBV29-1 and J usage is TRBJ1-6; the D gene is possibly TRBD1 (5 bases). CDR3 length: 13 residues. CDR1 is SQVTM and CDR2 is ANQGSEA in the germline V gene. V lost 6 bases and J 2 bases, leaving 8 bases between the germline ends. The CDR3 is CSVGTAYNSPLHF. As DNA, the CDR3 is TGCAGCGTCGGGACGGCCTATAATTCACCCCTCCACTTT.

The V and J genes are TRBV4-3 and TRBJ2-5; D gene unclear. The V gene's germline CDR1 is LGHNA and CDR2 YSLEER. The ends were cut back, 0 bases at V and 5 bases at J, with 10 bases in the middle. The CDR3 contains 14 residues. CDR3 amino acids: CASSQEHFLETQYF. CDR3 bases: TGCGCCAGCAGCCAAGAGCACTTTTTGGAGACCCAGTACTTC.

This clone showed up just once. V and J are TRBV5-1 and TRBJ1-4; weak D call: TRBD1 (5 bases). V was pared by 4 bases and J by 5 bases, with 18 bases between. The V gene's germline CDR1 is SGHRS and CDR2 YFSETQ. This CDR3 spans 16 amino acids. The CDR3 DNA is TGCGCCAGCAGCCCCGCGGTGAAGGAGGGGAATGAAAAACTGTTTTTT. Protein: CASSPAVKEGNEKLFF.

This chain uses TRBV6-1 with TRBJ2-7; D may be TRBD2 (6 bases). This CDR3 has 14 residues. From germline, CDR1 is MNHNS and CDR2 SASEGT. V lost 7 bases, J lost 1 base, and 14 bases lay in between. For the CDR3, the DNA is TGTGCCAGCACTTTCCAGGGAGGTTCCTACGAGCAGTACTTC. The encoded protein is CASTFQGGSYEQYF.